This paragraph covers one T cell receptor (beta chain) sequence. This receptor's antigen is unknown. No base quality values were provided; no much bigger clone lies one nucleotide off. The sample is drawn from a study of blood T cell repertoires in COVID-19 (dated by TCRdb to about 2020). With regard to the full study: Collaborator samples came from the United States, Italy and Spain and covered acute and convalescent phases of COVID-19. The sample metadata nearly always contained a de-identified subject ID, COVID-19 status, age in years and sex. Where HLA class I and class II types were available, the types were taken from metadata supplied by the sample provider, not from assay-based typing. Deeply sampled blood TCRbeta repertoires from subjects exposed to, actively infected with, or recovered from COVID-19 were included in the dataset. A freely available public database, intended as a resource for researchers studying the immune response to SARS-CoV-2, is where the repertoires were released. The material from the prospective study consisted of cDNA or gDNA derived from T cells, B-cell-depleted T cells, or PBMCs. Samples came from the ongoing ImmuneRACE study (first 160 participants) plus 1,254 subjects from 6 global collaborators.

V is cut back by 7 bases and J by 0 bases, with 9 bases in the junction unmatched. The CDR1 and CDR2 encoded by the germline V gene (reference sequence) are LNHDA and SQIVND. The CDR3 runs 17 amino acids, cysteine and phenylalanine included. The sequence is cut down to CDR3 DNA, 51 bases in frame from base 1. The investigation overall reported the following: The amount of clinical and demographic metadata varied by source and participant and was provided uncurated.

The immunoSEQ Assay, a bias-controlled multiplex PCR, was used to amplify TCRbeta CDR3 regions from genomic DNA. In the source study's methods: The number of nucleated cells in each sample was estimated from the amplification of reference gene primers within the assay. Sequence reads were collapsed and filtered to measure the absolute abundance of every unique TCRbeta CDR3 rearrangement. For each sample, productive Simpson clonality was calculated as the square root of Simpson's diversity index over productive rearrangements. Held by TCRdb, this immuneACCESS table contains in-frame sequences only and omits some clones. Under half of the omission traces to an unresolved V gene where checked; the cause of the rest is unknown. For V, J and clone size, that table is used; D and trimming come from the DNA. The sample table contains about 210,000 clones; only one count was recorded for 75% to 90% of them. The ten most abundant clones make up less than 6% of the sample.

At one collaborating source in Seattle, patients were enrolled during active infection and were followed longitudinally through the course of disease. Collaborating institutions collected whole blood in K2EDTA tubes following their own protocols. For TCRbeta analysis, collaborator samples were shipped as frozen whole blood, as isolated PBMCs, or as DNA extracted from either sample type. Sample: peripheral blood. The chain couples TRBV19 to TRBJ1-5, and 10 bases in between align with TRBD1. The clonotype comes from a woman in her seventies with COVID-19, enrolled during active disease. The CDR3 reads CASIKTTGGYSNQPQHF. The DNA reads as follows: TGTGCCAGTATAAAAACGACAGGGGGCTATAGCAATCAGCCCCAGCATTTT.